This TCR beta chain was found in a study of early T cells in non-severe SARS-CoV-2 infection. For the study at large: The authors sequenced bulk RNA from unsorted whole blood, leaving chains unpaired.

This clonotype came up many times. Each single cDNA molecule received a unique molecular identifier. TCRdb independently ran MiXCR on the 5' RACE reads; one entry per CDR3 protein. Of more than 45,000 distinct CDR3 sequences detected, 6.2% appear once; the ten largest clones hold around 6.9%. Sequences were derived from whole blood, sampled at baseline. The clonotype was recovered from an adult who was a healthcare worker with PCR-confirmed SARS-CoV-2 infection or an uninfected control (not recorded which).

The CDR3 coding sequence is TGCGCCAGCAGCTCGGGACAGGGAATAGATGGCTACACCTTC. This gives the protein CASSSGQGIDGYTF. J is TRBJ1-2 and V is TRBV5-1, with 9 bases that match TRBD1. Germline CDR1 and CDR2: SGHRS and YFSETQ. The CDR3 has 14 amino acids. V was pared by 3 bases and J by 6 bases, with 6 bases of the junction left unmatched. Full variable domain (remainder filled in from reference TRBV5-1 and TRBJ1-2): KAGVTQTPRYLIKTRGQQVTLSCSPISGHRSVSWYQQTPGQGLQFLFEYFSETQRNKGNFPGRFSGRQFSNSRSEMNVSTLELGDSALYLCASSSGQGIDGYTFGSGTRLTVV.